This T cell receptor (beta chain) was sequenced during a study of cytomegalovirus exposure and HLA in healthy donors. At the level of the study: Earlier results showed roughly 120 million unique TCR beta sequences derived from approximately 180 million T cells.

PCR primers comprised 60 Vbeta and 13 Jbeta primers. Only in-frame clones appear in the TCRdb table, and some are missing; sequencing was by immunoSEQ multiplex PCR. The sample includes more than 90,000 clones, 74% seen only once; the top ten take under 14%. V lost 5 bases, J lost 5 bases, and 18 bases lay in between. The CDR3 spans 15 residues. The germline gives CDR1 SQVTM, CDR2 ANQGSEA. In its sample, this clone was seen once. Sequenced material: PBMCs. The TCR sequence derives from a woman aged 45 to 65 in good health and CMV-seropositive. The chain joins TRBV29-1 to TRBJ2-2, with a tentative D call TRBD1 (8 bases). The CDR3 nucleotides are TGCAGCGTTTATGACAGGGGAGGGATTACCGGGGAGCTGTTTTTT. It translates to CSVYDRGGITGELFF.